This T cell receptor (beta chain) was captured in a study of T cell repertoires in cytomegalovirus infection. Study details: HLA-C-restricted CMV epitopes, recently identified, and well-studied HLA-B-restricted ones were used by the study. Matching HLA type and CMV infection were both indicated by public TCR beta signatures.

TCRdb reanalysed the reads using MiXCR and keeps one entry per CDR3 protein. The repertoire holds 680,000 or so distinct CDR3 sequences, with around 32% as singletons. Germline V gene sequence: CDR1 SGHTA, CDR2 FQGNSA. The V gene lost 5 bases and the J gene lost 14 bases, with 16 bases spanning the gap. The CDR3 is 12 amino acids. Turning to this clonotype: Its cognate antigen is unknown.

Findings and limits, study-wide: Dominating the ex vivo response were TCR beta clonotypes that were CMV-specific and HLA-C-restricted.

The J gene is TRBJ1-5, the V gene TRBV7-2, with TRBD1 as a possible D gene (6 bases). This clonotype was obtained from a human donor in good health (CMV status not recorded). Some clones in this sample may be carry-over from other donors' samples. The sample consisted of cultured PBMCs, taken from culture after CMV antigen stimulation. This CDR3 is CASSPQLGHKHF. The CDR3 nucleotides read TGTGCCAGCAGCCCCCAATTGGGACACAAGCATTTT.